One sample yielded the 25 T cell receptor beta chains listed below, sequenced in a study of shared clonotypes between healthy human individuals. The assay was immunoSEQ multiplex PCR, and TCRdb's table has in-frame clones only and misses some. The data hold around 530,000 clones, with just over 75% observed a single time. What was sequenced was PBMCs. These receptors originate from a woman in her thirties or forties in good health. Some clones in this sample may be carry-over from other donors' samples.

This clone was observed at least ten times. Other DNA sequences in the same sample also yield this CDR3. This chain's CDR3 is CASSDGQGNTGELFF. CDR3 nucleotides: TGTGCCAGCAGTGACGGGCAGGGGAACACCGGGGAGCTGTTTTTT. This chain connects TRBV6-4 to TRBJ2-2; a possible D gene is TRBD1 (5 bases). Trimming took off 2 bases at V and 1 base at J, with 8 bases between the two ends. This CDR3 comprises 15 residues. Germline CDR1 is MRHNA and CDR2 is SNTAGT.

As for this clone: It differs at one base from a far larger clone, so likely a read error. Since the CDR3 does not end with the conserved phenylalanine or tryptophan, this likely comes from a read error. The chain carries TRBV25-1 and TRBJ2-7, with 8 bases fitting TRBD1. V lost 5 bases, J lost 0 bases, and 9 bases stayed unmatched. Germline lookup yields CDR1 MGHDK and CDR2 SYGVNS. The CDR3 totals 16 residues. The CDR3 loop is CASSQPGGVNSYEQYS. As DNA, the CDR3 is TGTGCCAGCAGTCAACCAGGGGGCGTAAACTCCTACGAGCAGTACTCC.

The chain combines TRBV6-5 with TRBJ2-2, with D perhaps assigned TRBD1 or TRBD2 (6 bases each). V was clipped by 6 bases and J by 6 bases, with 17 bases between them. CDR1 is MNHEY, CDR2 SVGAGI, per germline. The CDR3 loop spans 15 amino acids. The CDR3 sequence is CASRLQGTGAGELFF. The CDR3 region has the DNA TGTGCCAGCAGACTTCAGGGGACGGGGGCCGGGGAGCTGTTTTTT.

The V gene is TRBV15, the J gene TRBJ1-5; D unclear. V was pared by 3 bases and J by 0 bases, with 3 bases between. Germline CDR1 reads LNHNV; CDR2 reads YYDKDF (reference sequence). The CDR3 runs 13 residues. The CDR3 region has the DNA TGTGCCACCAGCAGGTATAGCAATCAGCCCCAGCATTTT. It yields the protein CATSRYSNQPQHF.

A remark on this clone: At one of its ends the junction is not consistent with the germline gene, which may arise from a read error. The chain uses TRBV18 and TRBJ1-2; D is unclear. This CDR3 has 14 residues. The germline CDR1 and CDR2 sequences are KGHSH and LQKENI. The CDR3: CASSWGFSGPARSF. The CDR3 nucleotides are TGTGCCAGCTCATGGGGTTTTTCCGGGCCTGCACGCTCCTTC.

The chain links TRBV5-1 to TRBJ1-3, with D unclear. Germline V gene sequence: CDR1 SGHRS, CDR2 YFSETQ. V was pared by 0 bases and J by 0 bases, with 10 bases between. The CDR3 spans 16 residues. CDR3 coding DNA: TGCGCCAGCAGCTTGGACCCAGGAAACTCTGGAAACACCATATATTTT. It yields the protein CASSLDPGNSGNTIYF.

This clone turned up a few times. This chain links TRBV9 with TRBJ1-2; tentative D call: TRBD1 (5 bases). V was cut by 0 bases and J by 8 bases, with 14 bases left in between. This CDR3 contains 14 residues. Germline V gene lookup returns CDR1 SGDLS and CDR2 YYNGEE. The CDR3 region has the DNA TGTGCCAGCAGCGTAGGGGTAGGGGATAGCGGCTACACCTTC. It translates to CASSVGVGDSGYTF. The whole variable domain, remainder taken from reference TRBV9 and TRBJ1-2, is DSGVTQTPKHLITATGQRVTLRCSPRSGDLSVYWYQQSLDQGLQFLIQYYNGEERAKGNILERFSAQQFPDLHSELNLSSLELGDSALYFCASSVGVGDSGYTFGSGTRLTVV.

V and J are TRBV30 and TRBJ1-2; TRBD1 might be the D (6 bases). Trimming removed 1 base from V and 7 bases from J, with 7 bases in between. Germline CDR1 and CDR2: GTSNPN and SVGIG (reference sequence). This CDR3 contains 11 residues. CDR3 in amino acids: CAWSAGAGYTF. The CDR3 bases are TGTGCCTGGAGTGCGGGGGCTGGCTACACCTTC.

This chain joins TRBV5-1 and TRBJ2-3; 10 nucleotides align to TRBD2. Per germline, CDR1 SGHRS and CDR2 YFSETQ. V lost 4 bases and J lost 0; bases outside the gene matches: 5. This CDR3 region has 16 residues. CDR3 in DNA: TGCGCCAGCAGCGTGAGACTAGCGGGTAGCACAGATACGCAGTATTTT. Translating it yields CASSVRLAGSTDTQYF.

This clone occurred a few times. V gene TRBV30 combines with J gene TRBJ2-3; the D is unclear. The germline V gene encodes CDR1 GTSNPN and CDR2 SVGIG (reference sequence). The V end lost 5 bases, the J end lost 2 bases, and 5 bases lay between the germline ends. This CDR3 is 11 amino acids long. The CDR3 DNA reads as TGTGCCTGGGTCGACACAGATACGCAGTATTTT. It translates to CAWVDTDTQYF.

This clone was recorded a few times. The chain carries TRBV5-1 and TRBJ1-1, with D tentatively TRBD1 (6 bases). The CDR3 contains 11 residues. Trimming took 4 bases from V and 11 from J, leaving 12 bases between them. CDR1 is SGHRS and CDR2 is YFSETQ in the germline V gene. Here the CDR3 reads CASSDQGQAFF. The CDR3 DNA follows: TGCGCCAGCAGCGACCAGGGGCAGGCTTTCTTT.

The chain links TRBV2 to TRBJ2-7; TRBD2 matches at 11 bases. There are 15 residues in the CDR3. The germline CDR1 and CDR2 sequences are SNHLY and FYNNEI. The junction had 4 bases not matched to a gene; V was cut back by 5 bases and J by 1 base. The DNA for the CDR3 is TGTGCCAGCAGTCTACTAGCGGGAGTGTCCTACGAGCAGTACTTC. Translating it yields CASSLLAGVSYEQYF.

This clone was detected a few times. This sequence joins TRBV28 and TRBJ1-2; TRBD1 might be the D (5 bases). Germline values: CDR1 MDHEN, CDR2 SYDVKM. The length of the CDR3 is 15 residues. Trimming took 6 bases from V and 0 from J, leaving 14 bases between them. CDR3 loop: CASSRQLHANYGYTF. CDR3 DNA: TGTGCCAGCAGCCGACAGCTTCACGCTAACTATGGCTACACCTTC.

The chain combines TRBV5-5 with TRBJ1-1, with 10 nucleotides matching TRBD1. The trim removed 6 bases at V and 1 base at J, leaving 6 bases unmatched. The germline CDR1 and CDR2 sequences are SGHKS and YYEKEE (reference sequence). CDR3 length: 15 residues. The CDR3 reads CASNLRQGANTEAFF. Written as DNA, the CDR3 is TGTGCCAGCAACCTACGACAGGGGGCGAACACTGAAGCTTTCTTT. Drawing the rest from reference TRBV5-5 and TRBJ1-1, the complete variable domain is DAGVTQSPTHLIKTRGQQVTLRCSPISGHKSVSWYQQVLGQGPQFIFQYYEKEERGRGNFPDRFSARQFPNYSSELNVNALLLGDSALYLCASNLRQGANTEAFFGQGTRLTVV.

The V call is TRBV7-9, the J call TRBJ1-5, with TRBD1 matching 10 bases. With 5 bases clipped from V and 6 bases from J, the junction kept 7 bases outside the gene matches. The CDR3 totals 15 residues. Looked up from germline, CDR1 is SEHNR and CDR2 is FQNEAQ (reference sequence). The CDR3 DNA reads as TGTGCCAGCAGCCTCCGGGACAGGGGAGTTCAGCCCCAGCATTTT. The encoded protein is CASSLRDRGVQPQHF. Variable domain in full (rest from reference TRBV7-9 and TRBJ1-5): DTGVSQNPRHKITKRGQNVTFRCDPISEHNRLYWYRQTLGQGPEFLTYFQNEAQLEKSRLLSDRFSAERPKGSFSTLEIQRTEQGDSAMYLCASSLRDRGVQPQHFGDGTRLSIL.

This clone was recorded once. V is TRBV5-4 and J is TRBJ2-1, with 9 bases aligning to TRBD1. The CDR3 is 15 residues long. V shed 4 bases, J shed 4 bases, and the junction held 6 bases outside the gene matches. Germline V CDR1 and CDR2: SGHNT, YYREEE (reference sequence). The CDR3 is CASSPPGTGYNEQFF. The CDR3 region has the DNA TGTGCCAGCAGCCCCCCCGGGACAGGGTACAATGAGCAGTTCTTC.

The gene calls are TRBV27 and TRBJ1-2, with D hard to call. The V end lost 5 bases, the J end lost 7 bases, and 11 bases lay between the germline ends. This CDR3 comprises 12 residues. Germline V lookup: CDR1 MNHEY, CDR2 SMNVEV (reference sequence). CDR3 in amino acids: CASSDSSVGYTF. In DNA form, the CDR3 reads TGTGCCAGCAGTGACTCGAGCGTTGGCTACACCTTC.

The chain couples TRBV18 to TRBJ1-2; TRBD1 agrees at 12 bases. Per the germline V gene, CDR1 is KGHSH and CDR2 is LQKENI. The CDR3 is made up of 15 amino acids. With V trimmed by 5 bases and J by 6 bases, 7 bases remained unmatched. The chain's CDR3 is CASSAPGQGAHGYTF. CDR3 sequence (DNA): TGTGCCAGCTCAGCGCCGGGACAGGGGGCCCATGGCTACACCTTC.

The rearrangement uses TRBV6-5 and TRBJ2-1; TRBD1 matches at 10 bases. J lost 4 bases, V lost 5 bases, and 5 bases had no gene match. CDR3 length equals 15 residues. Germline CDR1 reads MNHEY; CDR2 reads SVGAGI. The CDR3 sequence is CASSGGTGAYNEQFF. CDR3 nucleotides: TGTGCCAGCAGTGGAGGGACAGGGGCGTACAATGAGCAGTTCTTC.

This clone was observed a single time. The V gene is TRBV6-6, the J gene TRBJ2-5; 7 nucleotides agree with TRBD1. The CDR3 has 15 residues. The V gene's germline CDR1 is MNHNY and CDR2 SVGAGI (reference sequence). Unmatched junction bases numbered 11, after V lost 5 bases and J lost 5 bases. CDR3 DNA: TGTGCCAGCAGTCGAACAAGACAGGGCGGGGAGACCCAGTACTTC. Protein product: CASSRTRQGGETQYF.

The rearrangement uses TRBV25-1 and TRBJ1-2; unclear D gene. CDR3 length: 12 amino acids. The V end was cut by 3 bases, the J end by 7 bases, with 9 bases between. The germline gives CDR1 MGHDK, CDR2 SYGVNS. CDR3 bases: TGTGCCAGCAGTGATTTCCATCGTGGCTACACCTTC. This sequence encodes CASSDFHRGYTF.

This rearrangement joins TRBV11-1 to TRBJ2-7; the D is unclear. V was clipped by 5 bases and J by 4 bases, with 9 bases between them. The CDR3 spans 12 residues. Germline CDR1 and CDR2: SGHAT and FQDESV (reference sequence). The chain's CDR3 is CASSRWGYEQYF. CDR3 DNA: TGTGCCAGCAGCCGGTGGGGTTACGAGCAGTACTTC.

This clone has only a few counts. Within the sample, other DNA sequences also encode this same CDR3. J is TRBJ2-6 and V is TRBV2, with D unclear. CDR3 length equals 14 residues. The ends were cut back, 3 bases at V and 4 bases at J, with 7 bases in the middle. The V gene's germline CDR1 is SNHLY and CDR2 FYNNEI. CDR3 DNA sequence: TGTGCCAGCAGTGAGGCGCCCGGGGCCAACGTCCTGACTTTC. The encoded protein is CASSEAPGANVLTF.

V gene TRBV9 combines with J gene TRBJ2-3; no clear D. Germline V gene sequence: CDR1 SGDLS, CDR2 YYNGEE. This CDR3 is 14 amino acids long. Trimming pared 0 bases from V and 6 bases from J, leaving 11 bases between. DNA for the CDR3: TGTGCCAGCAGCGTAGAGGTGGCTGGGGATACGCAGTATTTT. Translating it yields CASSVEVAGDTQYF.

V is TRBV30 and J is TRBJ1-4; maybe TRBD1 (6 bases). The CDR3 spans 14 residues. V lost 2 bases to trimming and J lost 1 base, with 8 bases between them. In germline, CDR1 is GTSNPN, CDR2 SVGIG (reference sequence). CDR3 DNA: TGTGCCTGGAGTTTGGACAGAACTAATGAAAAACTGTTTTTT. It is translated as CAWSLDRTNEKLFF.